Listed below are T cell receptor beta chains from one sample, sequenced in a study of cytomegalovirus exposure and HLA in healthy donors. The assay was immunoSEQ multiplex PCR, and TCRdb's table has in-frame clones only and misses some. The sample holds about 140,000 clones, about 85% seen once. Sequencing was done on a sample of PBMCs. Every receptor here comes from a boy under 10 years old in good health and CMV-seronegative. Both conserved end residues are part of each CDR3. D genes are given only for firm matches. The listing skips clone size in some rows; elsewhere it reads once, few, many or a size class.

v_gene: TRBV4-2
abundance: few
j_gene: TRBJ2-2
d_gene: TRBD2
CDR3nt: TGTGCCAGCAGCAGCTCTAGCGGCACCGGGGAGCTGTTTTTT
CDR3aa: CASSSSSGTGELFF

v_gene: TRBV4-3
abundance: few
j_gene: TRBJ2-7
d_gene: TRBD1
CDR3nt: TGCGCCAGCAGCCTTCCGGGACAGGGGATAGGCGAGCAGTACTTC
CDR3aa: CASSLPGQGIGEQYF

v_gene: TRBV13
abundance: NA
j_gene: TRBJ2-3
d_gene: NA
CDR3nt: TGTGCCAGCAGCTTAGCGACAGATACGCAGTATTTT
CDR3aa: CASSLATDTQYF

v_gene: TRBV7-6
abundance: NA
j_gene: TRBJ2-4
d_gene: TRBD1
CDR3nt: TGTGCCAGCAGCTTAGGGGACAGTCTGCAACTAACCAAAAACATTCAGTACTTC
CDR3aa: CASSLGDSLQLTKNIQYF

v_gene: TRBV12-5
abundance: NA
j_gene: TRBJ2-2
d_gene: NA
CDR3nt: TGTGCTAGTGGTGCGCCGGGACACCCTGACTGGACCGGGGAGCTGTTTTTT
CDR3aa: CASGAPGHPDWTGELFF

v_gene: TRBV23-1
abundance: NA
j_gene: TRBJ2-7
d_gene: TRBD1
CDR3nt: TGCGCCAGCAGTCAAACCCCCGGGACAGGGTCCGTCCGGGAGACCTACGAGCAGTACTTC
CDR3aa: CASSQTPGTGSVRETYEQYF

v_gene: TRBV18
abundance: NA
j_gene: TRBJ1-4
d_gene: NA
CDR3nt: TGTGCCAGCTCACCACCACGCAGGCTTGAAGAAGAAAAACTGTTTTTT
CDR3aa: CASSPPRRLEEEKLFF

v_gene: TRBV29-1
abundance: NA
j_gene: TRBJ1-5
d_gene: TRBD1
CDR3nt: TGCAGCGTACGGACAGGGGCCGCCGATCAGCCCCAGCATTTT
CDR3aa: CSVRTGAADQPQHF

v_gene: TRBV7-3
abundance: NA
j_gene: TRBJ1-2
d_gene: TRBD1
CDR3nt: TGTGCCAGCAGCCCCGGGACAGGAGCGACCTATGGCTACACCTTC
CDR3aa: CASSPGTGATYGYTF

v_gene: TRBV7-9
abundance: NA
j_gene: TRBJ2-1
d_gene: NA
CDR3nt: TGTGCCAGCAGCTTAGGGGTAGCTCAGGGGTTTGCGGATGAGCAGTTCTTC
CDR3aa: CASSLGVAQGFADEQFF

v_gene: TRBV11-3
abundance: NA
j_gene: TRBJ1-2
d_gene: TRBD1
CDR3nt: TGTGCCAGCAGCACTGGACAGGGAAAGAGGGAGCTAGGTGGCTACACCTTC
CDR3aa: CASSTGQGKRELGGYTF

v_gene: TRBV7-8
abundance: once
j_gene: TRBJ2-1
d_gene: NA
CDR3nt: TGTGCCAGCAGCCCGAGACCGGAGGCAGATGAGCAGTTCTTC
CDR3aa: CASSPRPEADEQFF

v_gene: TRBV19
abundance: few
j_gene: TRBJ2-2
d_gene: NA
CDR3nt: TGTGCCAGTAGTATTGGGCTAGGGGTTGGGCGCGCGAACACCGGGGAGCTGTTTTTT
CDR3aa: CASSIGLGVGRANTGELFF

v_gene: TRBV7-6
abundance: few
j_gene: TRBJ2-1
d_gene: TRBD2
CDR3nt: TGTGCCAGCAGCTTAGTTAGCGGGAGATACAATGAGCAGTTCTTC
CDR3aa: CASSLVSGRYNEQFF

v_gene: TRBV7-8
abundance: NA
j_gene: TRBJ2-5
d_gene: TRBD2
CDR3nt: TGTGCCAGCAGCTTAGTCTTGGGGCGGGAGGGGCCGGAGACCCAGTACTTC
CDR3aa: CASSLVLGREGPETQYF

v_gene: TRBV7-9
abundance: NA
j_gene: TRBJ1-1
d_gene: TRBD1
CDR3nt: TGTGCCAGCAGGTACCACAGGGGGCTGGACCCCTACACTGAAGCTTTCTTT
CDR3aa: CASRYHRGLDPYTEAFF

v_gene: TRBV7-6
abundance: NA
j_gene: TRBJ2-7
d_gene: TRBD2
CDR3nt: TGTGCCAGCAGCCAGAGGACTAGCTCGATTATATACGAGCAGTACTTC
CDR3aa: CASSQRTSSIIYEQYF

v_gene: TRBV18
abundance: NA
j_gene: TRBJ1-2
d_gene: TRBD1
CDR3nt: TGTGCCAGCTCACCTTTACCGACCGGGACCCGGGGACAGATTTATGGCTACACCTTC
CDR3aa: CASSPLPTGTRGQIYGYTF

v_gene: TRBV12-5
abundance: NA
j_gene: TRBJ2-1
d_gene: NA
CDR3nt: TGTGCTAGTGGTTTGGGCCGCGGGAAGCTCTACAATGAGCAGTTCTTC
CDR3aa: CASGLGRGKLYNEQFF

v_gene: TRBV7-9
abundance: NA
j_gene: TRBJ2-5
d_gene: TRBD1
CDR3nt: TGTGCCCTTCAGACAGGGCTCCAAGAGACCCAGTACTTC
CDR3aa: CALQTGLQETQYF

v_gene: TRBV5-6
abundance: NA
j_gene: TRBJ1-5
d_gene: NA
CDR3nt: TGTGCCAGCAGCTTGGGGCCCCGGCAGGGGCCGACGTCGAGGCAGCCCCAGCATTTT
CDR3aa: CASSLGPRQGPTSRQPQHF

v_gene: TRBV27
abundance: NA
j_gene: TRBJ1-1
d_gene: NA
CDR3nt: TGTGCCAGCAGCCAACTCAGCGGGGCCAAATTGAACACTGAAGCTTTCTTT
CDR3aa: CASSQLSGAKLNTEAFF

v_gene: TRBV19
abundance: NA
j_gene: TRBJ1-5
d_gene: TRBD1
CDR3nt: TGTGCCAGTAGGCCGGGACAGGGGGCCGGATACAGCAATCAGCCCCAGCATTTT
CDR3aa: CASRPGQGAGYSNQPQHF

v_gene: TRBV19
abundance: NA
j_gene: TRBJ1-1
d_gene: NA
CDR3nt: TGTGCCAGTAGTAGACAGATTCGGTACACTGAAGCTTTCTTT
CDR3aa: CASSRQIRYTEAFF

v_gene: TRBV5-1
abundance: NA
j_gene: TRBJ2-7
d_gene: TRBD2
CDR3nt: TGCGCCAGCAGCTTGCCTAGCGGGAGGACCTACGAGCAGTACTTC
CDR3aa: CASSLPSGRTYEQYF

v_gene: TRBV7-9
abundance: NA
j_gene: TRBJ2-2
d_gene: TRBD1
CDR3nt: TGTGCCAGCAGAGACAGGGTCAATTTGGGCGGGGAGCTGTTTTTT
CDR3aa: CASRDRVNLGGELFF

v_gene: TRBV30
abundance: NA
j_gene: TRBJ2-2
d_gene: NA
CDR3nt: TGTGCCTGGACTACCTTGGGGGCAAACACCGGGGAGCTGTTTTTT
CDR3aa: CAWTTLGANTGELFF

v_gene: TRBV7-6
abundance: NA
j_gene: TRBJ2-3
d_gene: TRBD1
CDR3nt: TGTGCCAGCAGCTTAGTGGTTCAAAGGGGGCGCGGCACAGATACGCAGTATTTT
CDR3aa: CASSLVVQRGRGTDTQYF

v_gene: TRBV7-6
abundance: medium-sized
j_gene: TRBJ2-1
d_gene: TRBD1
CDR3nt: TGTGCCAGCAGCGCCCGGGACAGGGGGACCTACAATGAGCAGTTCTTC
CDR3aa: CASSARDRGTYNEQFF

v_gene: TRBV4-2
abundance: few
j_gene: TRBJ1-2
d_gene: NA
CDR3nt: TGTGCCAGCAGCCAGGGCAGGGGAACCTATGGCTACACCTTC
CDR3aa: CASSQGRGTYGYTF

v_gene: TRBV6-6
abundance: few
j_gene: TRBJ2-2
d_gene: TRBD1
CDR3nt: TGTGCCAGCAGCCGGACAGGGTCCACGAACACCGGGGAGCTGTTTTTT
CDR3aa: CASSRTGSTNTGELFF

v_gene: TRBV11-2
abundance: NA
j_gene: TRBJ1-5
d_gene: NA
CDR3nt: TGTGCCAGCAGTCGACCTCTACGGCAGGGTAGCAATCAGCCCCAGCATTTT
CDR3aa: CASSRPLRQGSNQPQHF

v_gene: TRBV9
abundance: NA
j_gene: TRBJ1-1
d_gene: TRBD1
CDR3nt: TGTGCCAGCAGCGGACAGGGGGCTGAAGCTTTCTTT
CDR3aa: CASSGQGAEAFF

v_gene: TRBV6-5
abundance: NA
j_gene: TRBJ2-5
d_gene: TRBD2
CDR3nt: TGTGCCAGCAGCCCTAGCGGCTACCAAGAGACCCAGTACTTC
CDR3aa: CASSPSGYQETQYF

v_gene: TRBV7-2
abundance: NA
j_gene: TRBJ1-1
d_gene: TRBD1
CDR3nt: TGTGCCAGCAGCTTAGTCAGGGGGGAAGCTTTCTTT
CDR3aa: CASSLVRGEAFF

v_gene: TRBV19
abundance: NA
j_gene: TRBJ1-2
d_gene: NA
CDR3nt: TGTGCCAGTAGTTGGCCAGGGACTAACTATGGCTACACCTTC
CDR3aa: CASSWPGTNYGYTF

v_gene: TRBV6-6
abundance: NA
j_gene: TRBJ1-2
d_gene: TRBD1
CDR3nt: TGTGCCAGCAGTCAAGGGACAGGGGGCGCACATGGCTACACCTTC
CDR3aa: CASSQGTGGAHGYTF

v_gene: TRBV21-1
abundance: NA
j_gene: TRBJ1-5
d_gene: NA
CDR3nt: TGTGCCAGCAACACAGGAGGGGACAGGGGGAATCAGCCCCAGCATTTT
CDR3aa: CASNTGGDRGNQPQHF

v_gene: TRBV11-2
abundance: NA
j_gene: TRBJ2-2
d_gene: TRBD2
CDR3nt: TGTGCCAGCAGCCCAGAGGTGGGGGGGGTCGGCACCGGGGAGCTGTTTTTT
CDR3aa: CASSPEVGGVGTGELFF

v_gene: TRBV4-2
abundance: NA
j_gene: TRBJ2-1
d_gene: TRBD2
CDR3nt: TGTGCCAGCAGCCAAACCCAAGCGGGACGGGGCAATGAGCAGTTCTTC
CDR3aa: CASSQTQAGRGNEQFF

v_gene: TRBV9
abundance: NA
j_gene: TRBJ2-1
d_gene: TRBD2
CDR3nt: TGTGCCAGCAGCAGACTAGCGGGGGGCCTTGACAATGAGCAGTTCTTC
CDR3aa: CASSRLAGGLDNEQFF

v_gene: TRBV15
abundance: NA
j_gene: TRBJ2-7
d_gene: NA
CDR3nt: TGTGCCACCAGCAGAGACCATCGGACTCACTACGAGCAGTACTTC
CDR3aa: CATSRDHRTHYEQYF

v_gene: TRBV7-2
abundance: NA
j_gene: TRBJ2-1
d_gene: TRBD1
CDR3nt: TGTGCCAGCAGAATCGACAGGGAAAGGTACAATGAGCAGTTCTTC
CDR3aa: CASRIDRERYNEQFF

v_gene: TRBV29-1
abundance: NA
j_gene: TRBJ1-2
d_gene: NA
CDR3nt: TGCAGCGTTGAGGGGGCGTCAGGCTACACCTTC
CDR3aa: CSVEGASGYTF

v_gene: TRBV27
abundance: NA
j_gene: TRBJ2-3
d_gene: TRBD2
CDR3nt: TGTGCCAGCAGGGATAGCGGGAGGTGGGGAGATACGCAGTATTTT
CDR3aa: CASRDSGRWGDTQYF

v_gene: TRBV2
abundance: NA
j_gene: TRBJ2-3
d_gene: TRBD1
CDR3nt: TGTGCCAGCCGGGACAGGGATAGCACAGATACGCAGTATTTT
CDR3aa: CASRDRDSTDTQYF

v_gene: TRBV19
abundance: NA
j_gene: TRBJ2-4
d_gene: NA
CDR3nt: TGTGCCAGTAGTCCCTCCCGGGTCGTGGAGAACATTCAGTACTTC
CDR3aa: CASSPSRVVENIQYF

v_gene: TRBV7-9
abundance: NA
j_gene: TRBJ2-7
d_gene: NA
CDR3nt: TGTGCCAGCAGCCCTAAAGTTGGTGGCGGATCCTACGAGCAGTACTTC
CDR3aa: CASSPKVGGGSYEQYF

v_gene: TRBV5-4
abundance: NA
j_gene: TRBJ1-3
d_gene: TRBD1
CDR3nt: TGTGCCAGCAGCGCCGGGACAGGGGACGGAAACACCATATATTTT
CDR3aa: CASSAGTGDGNTIYF

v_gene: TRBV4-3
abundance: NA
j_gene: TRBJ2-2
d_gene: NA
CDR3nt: TGCGCCAGCAGCCACCGGAGGGACGGGGAGCTGTTTTTT
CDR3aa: CASSHRRDGELFF

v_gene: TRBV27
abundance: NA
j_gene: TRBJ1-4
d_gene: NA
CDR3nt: TGTGCCAGCAGTACTAGACGGATTCATAATGAAAAACTGTTTTTT
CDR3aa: CASSTRRIHNEKLFF

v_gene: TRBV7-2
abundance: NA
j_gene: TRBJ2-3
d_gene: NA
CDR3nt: TGTGCCAGCAGCTTTGTCGTTACAGATACGCAGTATTTT
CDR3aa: CASSFVVTDTQYF